The 26 T cell receptor beta chains in this list originate from one sample, sequenced in a study of blood T cell repertoires in COVID-19. Libraries were prepared by immunoSEQ multiplex PCR; TCRdb keeps only in-frame clonotypes and omits some of them. Among about 200,000 clones, approximately 80% were seen once, and the ten largest hold approximately 10%. Specimen: peripheral blood. These receptors all stem from a man in his forties or fifties with active or convalescent COVID-19.

This chain connects TRBV27 to TRBJ1-1; D unclear. This CDR3 is built from 14 residues. The V gene's germline CDR1 is MNHEY and CDR2 SMNVEV (reference sequence). V dropped 8 bases and J dropped 1 base, with 14 bases sitting between them. The CDR3 spells CASRAARGNTEAFF. The CDR3 bases are TGTGCCAGCCGAGCCGCCCGGGGGAACACTGAAGCTTTCTTT.

The chain couples TRBV27 to TRBJ2-5; 8 nucleotides align to TRBD2. Germline CDR1 MNHEY, CDR2 SMNVEV (reference sequence). Losses at the gene ends were 2 bases for V and 5 bases for J; bases not matched to a gene: 7. The CDR3 runs 15 residues. CDR3 in amino acids: CASSLVRGGGETQYF. CDR3 bases: TGTGCCAGCAGTTTAGTACGGGGGGGAGGGGAGACCCAGTACTTC.

The sample holds a few counts of this clone. The rearrangement links TRBV5-1 to TRBJ1-2; 9 bases are a match to TRBD1. Germline CDR1 reads SGHRS; CDR2 reads YFSETQ. V lost 0 bases, J lost 6 bases, and 6 bases stayed unmatched. The CDR3 spans 15 residues. The CDR3 loop is CASSLGTGVGDGYTF. Here the CDR3 DNA reads TGCGCCAGCAGCTTGGGGACAGGGGTAGGGGATGGCTACACCTTC.

V and J are TRBV3-1 (or the pseudogene TRBV3-2) and TRBJ2-5, with TRBD2 matching 8 bases. V was pared by 0 bases and J by 7 bases, with 13 bases of the junction left unmatched. Per the germline V gene, CDR1 is LGHDT and CDR2 is YNNKEL (reference sequence). This CDR3 region has 17 residues. CDR3 in DNA: TGTGCCAGCAGCCAAGATCCGTTTTGGCGGGGGGAAGGGACCCAGTACTTC. Its protein product is CASSQDPFWRGEGTQYF.

This clone was observed once. V is TRBV7-2 and J is TRBJ2-5; 7 nucleotides agree with TRBD2. This CDR3 has 15 amino acids. Germline loops: CDR1 SGHTA, CDR2 FQGNSA. V lost 3 bases and J lost 2; bases outside the gene matches: 6. The CDR3 loop reads CASSFPGGGQETQYF. CDR3 in DNA: TGTGCCAGCAGCTTCCCGGGAGGTGGGCAAGAGACCCAGTACTTC. Drawing the rest from reference TRBV7-2 and TRBJ2-5, the complete variable domain is GAGVSQSPSNKVTEKGKDVELRCDPISGHTALYWYRQSLGQGLEFLIYFQGNSAPDKSGLPSDRFSAERTGGSVSTLTIQRTQQEDSAVYLCASSFPGGGQETQYFGPGTRLLVL.

The chain is built from TRBV6-2 or TRBV6-3 and TRBJ1-1; D may be TRBD1 (6 bases). Deletions cut 3 bases from V and 3 bases from J, with 14 bases between. Germline V gene data show CDR1 as MNHEY and CDR2 as SVGEGT. This CDR3 is built from 15 residues. The CDR3 DNA follows: TGTGCCAGCAGTTATGTCTGGGGGCATCACACTGAAGCTTTCTTT. The encoded protein is CASSYVWGHHTEAFF.

This clone appeared once. The rearrangement uses TRBV28 and TRBJ2-3, with 7 bases fitting TRBD1. Germline loops: CDR1 MDHEN, CDR2 SYDVKM. Germline trimming cut 2 bases from V and 3 bases from J; bases unmatched to any gene: 5. This CDR3 has 15 residues. In DNA form, the CDR3 reads TGTGCCAGCAGTTTAATCTCGACAGGGACAGATACGCAGTATTTT. It specifies CASSLISTGTDTQYF.

The chain employs TRBV5-4 and TRBJ1-6; a weak D match, TRBD1 (6 bases). Trimming shortened V by 4 bases and J by 7 bases, and 12 bases separated the two germline ends. CDR1 SGHNT and CDR2 YYREEE come from the germline V gene (reference sequence). The CDR3 extends over 14 amino acids. The CDR3 region has the DNA TGTGCCAGCAGCCGGACAGAATTAAATTCACCCCTCCACTTT. It codes for CASSRTELNSPLHF.

This clone was seen a few times. The V and J genes are TRBV5-1 and TRBJ2-2; tentative D call: TRBD1 (6 bases). From germline, CDR1 is SGHRS and CDR2 YFSETQ. The CDR3 extends over 14 amino acids. V was trimmed by 5 bases and J by 2 bases, leaving 10 bases between them. The CDR3 sequence is CASSKDSNTGELFF. The CDR3 DNA reads as TGCGCCAGCAGTAAGGACAGTAACACCGGGGAGCTGTTTTTT.

The chain uses TRBV5-1 and TRBJ2-5; 7 positions agree with TRBD1. Unmatched junction bases numbered 4, after V lost 4 bases and J lost 4 bases. This CDR3 comprises 13 residues. Per germline, CDR1 SGHRS and CDR2 YFSETQ. CDR3 sequence (DNA): TGCGCCAGCAGCAGGAACAGGGGAGAGACCCAGTACTTC. Residues: CASSRNRGETQYF. Using reference TRBV5-1 and TRBJ2-5 for the parts outside the CDR3, the full variable domain is KAGVTQTPRYLIKTRGQQVTLSCSPISGHRSVSWYQQTPGQGLQFLFEYFSETQRNKGNFPGRFSGRQFSNSRSEMNVSTLELGDSALYLCASSRNRGETQYFGPGTRLLVL.

The chain links TRBV9 to TRBJ2-2, with 8 positions matching TRBD1. The germline V gene has CDR1 SGDLS and CDR2 YYNGEE. There are 16 residues in the CDR3. V was clipped by 0 bases and J by 5 bases; unmatched bases: 6. The CDR3 protein is CASSVDAGGITGELFF. CDR3 nucleotide sequence: TGTGCCAGCAGCGTAGATGCAGGGGGCATAACCGGGGAGCTGTTTTTT.

The J gene is TRBJ2-2, the V gene TRBV7-9; the match to TRBD1 covers 9 bases. Germline V gene data show CDR1 as SEHNR and CDR2 as FQNEAQ (reference sequence). The CDR3 loop spans 18 amino acids. The trim removed 5 bases at V and 1 base at J, leaving 11 bases unmatched. The CDR3 protein is CASSHSRGQGLNTGELFF. The CDR3 bases are TGTGCCAGCAGCCACAGTCGAGGACAGGGGCTGAACACCGGGGAGCTGTTTTTT. The complete variable domain, with remaining parts taken from reference TRBV7-9 and TRBJ2-2, reads DTGVSQNPRHKITKRGQNVTFRCDPISEHNRLYWYRQTLGQGPEFLTYFQNEAQLEKSRLLSDRFSAERPKGSFSTLEIQRTEQGDSAMYLCASSHSRGQGLNTGELFFGEGSRLTVL.

The rearrangement links TRBV5-1 to TRBJ2-5; TRBD2 agrees at 10 bases. Germline CDR1 is SGHRS and CDR2 is YFSETQ. J was trimmed by 6 bases and V by 0 bases; bases with no gene match: 5. This CDR3 has 15 residues. CDR3 loop: CASSLGLAGAKTQYF. The DNA of the CDR3 is TGCGCCAGCAGCTTGGGGCTAGCGGGGGCGAAGACCCAGTACTTC.

J is TRBJ2-5 and V is TRBV9; D gene ambiguous. V dropped 5 bases and J dropped 5 bases, with 13 bases sitting between them. The germline CDR1 and CDR2 sequences are SGDLS and YYNGEE. There are 13 residues in the CDR3. CDR3 coding DNA: TGTGCCAGCAGGCGTCGTAGTGAGGAGACCCAGTACTTC. This encodes CASRRRSEETQYF.

V gene TRBV7-2 combines with J gene TRBJ2-7; D perhaps matches TRBD1 (6 bases). Trimming pared 5 bases from V and 3 bases from J, leaving 20 bases between. CDR3 size: 16 residues. Germline V CDR1 and CDR2: SGHTA, FQGNSA. The CDR3 protein is CASSPLHGHRDYEQYF. The CDR3 bases are TGTGCCAGCAGCCCCCTTCATGGTCACAGGGACTACGAGCAGTACTTC. The full variable domain, completed using reference TRBV7-2 and TRBJ2-7, is GAGVSQSPSNKVTEKGKDVELRCDPISGHTALYWYRQSLGQGLEFLIYFQGNSAPDKSGLPSDRFSAERTGGSVSTLTIQRTQQEDSAVYLCASSPLHGHRDYEQYFGPGTRLTVT.

The V call is TRBV30, the J call TRBJ2-1; D unclear. Trimming removed 3 bases from V and 4 bases from J, with 10 bases in between. Germline CDR1 and CDR2: GTSNPN and SVGIG (reference sequence). The CDR3 has 13 residues. The CDR3 is CAWRWAEYNEQFF. CDR3 coding DNA: TGTGCCTGGAGATGGGCCGAATACAATGAGCAGTTCTTC.

V gene TRBV7-9 combines with J gene TRBJ2-2; 8 bases fit TRBD1. The germline V gene has CDR1 SEHNR and CDR2 FQNEAQ (reference sequence). The CDR3 totals 16 residues. Trimming cost V 5 bases and J 4 bases; bases outside gene matches: 9. CDR3 DNA sequence: TGTGCCAGCAGCACCCGGACAGGGTGGAGCACCGGGGAGCTGTTTTTT. Its translation is CASSTRTGWSTGELFF.

V usage is TRBV5-1 and J usage is TRBJ2-6, with D perhaps TRBD1 (5 bases). Trimming took off 0 bases at V and 4 bases at J, with 8 bases between the two ends. The CDR3 extends over 15 amino acids. Germline CDR1 reads SGHRS; CDR2 reads YFSETQ. CDR3 sequence (DNA): TGCGCCAGCAGCTTGGGACAGTCCGGGGCCAACGTCCTGACTTTC. It encodes CASSLGQSGANVLTF.

V gene TRBV6-1 combines with J gene TRBJ2-7, with a weak D call TRBD2 (6 bases). Between the trimmed V and J ends, which lost 0 bases and 0 bases, there was a span of 6 bases. The CDR3 has 14 amino acids. The germline V gene encodes CDR1 MNHNS and CDR2 SASEGT. CDR3 protein: CASSEAGGSYEQYV. In DNA, the CDR3 is TGTGCCAGCAGTGAAGCGGGGGGCTCCTACGAGCAGTACGTC.

V gene TRBV15 combines with J gene TRBJ2-1; 8 positions agree with TRBD2. Germline V gene data show CDR1 as LNHNV and CDR2 as YYDKDF (reference sequence). The CDR3 is made up of 15 amino acids. Trimming cost V 0 bases and J 7 bases; bases outside gene matches: 5. CDR3 DNA sequence: TGTGCCACCAGCAGAGATACTAGCGGCCCAAATGAGCAGTTCTTC. Residues: CATSRDTSGPNEQFF.

The rearrangement uses TRBV28 and TRBJ2-7, with 7 positions matching TRBD1. J gave up 0 bases and V 2 bases, and 4 bases lay outside the gene matches. Germline V lookup: CDR1 MDHEN, CDR2 SYDVKM. The CDR3 consists of 15 residues. CDR3 region: CASSLPGQASYEQYF. CDR3 nucleotides: TGTGCCAGCAGTTTACCCGGACAGGCCTCCTACGAGCAGTACTTC. The whole variable domain, remainder taken from reference TRBV28 and TRBJ2-7, is DVKVTQSSRYLVKRTGEKVFLECVQDMDHENMFWYRQDPGLGLRLIYFSYDVKMKEKGDIPEGYSVSREKKERFSLILESASTNQTSMYLCASSLPGQASYEQYFGPGTRLTVT.

Details on this clone: Just one base apart from a much larger clone, this may be a read error. In the same sample, other DNA sequences code for this CDR3. V is TRBV7-8 and J is TRBJ1-1; D may be TRBD1 (5 bases). Deletions cut 5 bases from V and 1 base from J, with 8 bases between. CDR3 size: 13 residues. The germline gives CDR1 SGHVS, CDR2 FQNEAQ. The CDR3 here is CASSRDRNTEAFF. CDR3 sequence (DNA): TGTGCCAGCAGCCGAGACAGGAACACTGAAGCTTTCTTT.

The chain recombines TRBV7-2 with TRBJ2-2, with 7 positions matching TRBD2. The germline V gene encodes CDR1 SGHTA and CDR2 FQGNSA. The CDR3 is 15 residues long. V trimming: 3 bases; J trimming: 8 bases; junction bases outside the gene matches: 9. The CDR3 spells CASSFLGLGSGELFF. The CDR3 nucleotides read TGTGCCAGCAGCTTTCTCGGACTAGGGTCTGGGGAGCTGTTTTTT.

The chain is built from TRBV10-3 and TRBJ2-6, with D perhaps matching TRBD1 (5 bases). The CDR3 spans 18 residues. V lost 0 bases to trimming and J lost 1 base, with 13 bases between them. Per germline, CDR1 ENHRY and CDR2 SYGVKD. This CDR3 is CAISESGRTFSGANVLTF. The CDR3 nucleotides read TGTGCCATCAGTGAGTCGGGAAGGACATTTTCTGGGGCCAACGTCCTGACTTTC.

V gene TRBV7-2 combines with J gene TRBJ1-5; no clear D gene. This CDR3 spans 14 amino acids. Germline V gene data show CDR1 as SGHTA and CDR2 as FQGNSA. V was trimmed by 1 base and J by 5 bases, leaving 9 bases between them. This chain's CDR3 is CASSLGPGYQPQHF. CDR3 bases: TGTGCCAGCAGCTTAGGACCGGGGTATCAGCCCCAGCATTTT.

The rearrangement joins TRBV9 to TRBJ2-3; TRBD1 is a possible D gene (6 bases). Trimming pared 3 bases from V and 1 base from J, leaving 12 bases between. Germline CDR1 SGDLS, CDR2 YYNGEE. This CDR3 contains 15 residues. This CDR3 is CASSGQVTGTDTQYF. CDR3 nucleotides: TGTGCCAGCAGCGGACAGGTAACGGGCACAGATACGCAGTATTTT.